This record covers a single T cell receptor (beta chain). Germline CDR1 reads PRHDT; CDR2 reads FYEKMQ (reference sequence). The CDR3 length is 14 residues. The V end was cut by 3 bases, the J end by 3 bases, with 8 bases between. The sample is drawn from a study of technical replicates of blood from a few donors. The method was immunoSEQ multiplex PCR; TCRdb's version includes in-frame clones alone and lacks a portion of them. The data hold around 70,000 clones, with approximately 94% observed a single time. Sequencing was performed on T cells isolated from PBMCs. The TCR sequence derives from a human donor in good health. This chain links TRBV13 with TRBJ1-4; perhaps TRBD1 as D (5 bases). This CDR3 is CASSFEGANEKLFF. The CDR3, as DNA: TGTGCCAGCAGCTTCGAAGGGGCTAATGAAAAACTGTTTTTT.